This T cell receptor (beta chain) was sequenced during a study of beta chain features in type 1 diabetes. Study outcomes and limitations: It was possible that PCR favored shorter templates, equally so in patients and controls. More deletions and fewer insertions at VDJ junctions were seen in type 1 diabetes patients.

Trimming cost V 1 base and J 1 base, with 8 bases left between them. The CDR3 contains 14 residues. CDR1 is SGDLS and CDR2 is YYNGEE in the germline V gene. Expressed TCRB transcripts got sequenced, as all isolated RNA was reverse transcribed. Some 3.6 million reads were obtained on average from naive, central memory and regulatory T cell samples. The method was immunoSEQ multiplex PCR; TCRdb's version includes in-frame clones alone and lacks a portion of them. The sample consists of 150,000 to 170,000 clones, around 8% of them appearing once. Sorted cells reached over 95% purity in every population. Details on this clone: Its cognate antigen is unknown.

Source material: central memory CD4+ T cells from blood. This chain links TRBV9 with TRBJ1-1; no definite D call. The clonotype comes from a man aged 18 to 35 in good health. The CDR3 nucleotides are TGTGCCAGCAGCGTACATACAGCGAACACTGAAGCTTTCTTT. Protein: CASSVHTANTEAFF.